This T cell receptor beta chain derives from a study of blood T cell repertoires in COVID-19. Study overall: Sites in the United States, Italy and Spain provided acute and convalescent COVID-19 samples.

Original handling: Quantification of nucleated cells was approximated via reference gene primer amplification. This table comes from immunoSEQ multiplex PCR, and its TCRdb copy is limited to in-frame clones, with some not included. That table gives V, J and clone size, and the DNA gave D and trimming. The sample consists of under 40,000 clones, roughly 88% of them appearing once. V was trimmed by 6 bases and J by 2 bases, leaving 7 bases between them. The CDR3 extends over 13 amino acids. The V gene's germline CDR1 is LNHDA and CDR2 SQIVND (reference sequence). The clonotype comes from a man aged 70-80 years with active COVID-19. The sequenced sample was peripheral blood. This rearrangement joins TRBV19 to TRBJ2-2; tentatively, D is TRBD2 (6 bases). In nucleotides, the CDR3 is TGTGCCAGTAGGGGACTTAACACCGGGGAGCTGTTTTTT. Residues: CASRGLNTGELFF. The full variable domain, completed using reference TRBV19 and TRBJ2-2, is DGGITQSPKYLFRKEGQNVTLSCEQNLNHDAMYWYRQDPGQGLRLIYYSQIVNDFQKGDIAEGYSVSREKKESFPLTVTSAQKNPTAFYLCASRGLNTGELFFGEGSRLTVL.